The source of this TCR beta chain is a study of T-cell memory formation after mild COVID-19 (dated by TCRdb to the early 2020s). For the study in its entirety: Most TCR sequence clusters were specific to one of the two donors. In a couple of donors, T-cell clones that expanded and contracted after mild COVID-19 were followed by sequencing TCRalpha and TCRbeta repertoires longitudinally. The cohort comprised two young, previously healthy adult volunteers, one female and one male. Study-level results and caveats: Clones that contracted from day 15 to 85 showed balanced CD4/CD8 phenotypes, whereas a second wave of clones that expanded from day 15 to 37 leaned towards CD4+. SARS-CoV-2 specificity of the second-wave clones peaking on day 37 was not confirmed. Some responding clones were detected in pre-infection memory, suggesting pre-existing cross-reactive memory T cells joined the SARS-CoV-2 response. Contracting CD4+ clones turned up mainly in the CM and EM memory subsets, whereas EMRA was where CD8+ clones were enriched. Only a couple of mild cases were covered in the study, and larger cohorts including severe cases with pre-infection samples were considered necessary.

This clonotype was seen a handful of times. Which antigen it targets is not known. Base qualities are not at hand, and no much larger clone is one base apart. From the cysteine up to the phenylalanine, the CDR3 has a length of 16 residues. The retained sequence is limited to the CDR3, 48 bases, with the frame set at the first base. Via the germline V gene, CDR1 is SGHDN and CDR2 FVKESK. V loses 2 bases of germline sequence and J loses 3 bases, and the interval between the two ends is 15 bases. Sequencing used an Illumina NovaSeq 6000. TCRalpha and TCRbeta cDNA libraries were constructed by 5'RACE with constant-segment primers, with sample barcodes and unique molecular identifiers being introduced. Trizol reagent was used to extract RNA from every sample. Library amplification was performed in two PCR steps, and a second sample barcode and Illumina TruSeq adapters were introduced in the second step. Sequencing of libraries was performed on an Illumina NovaSeq with 2 x 150 bp paired-end reads. In the original analysis: Reads were demultiplexed and collapsed into UMI-guided consensus sequences with migec v1.2.7. Using mixcr v2.1.11, UMI consensuses were aligned to TRA and TRB V and J templates and then assembled into clonotypes. A clonotype was counted as expanded or contracted only when both edgeR and NoisET called the clonotype significant, with the noise models trained on biological replicates. For edgeR calls, the thresholds were a false discovery rate-adjusted p below 0.01 and a log2 fold-change of 1. As an exploratory analysis of dynamics, PCA with hierarchical clustering was applied to max-normalized trajectories of the 1000 most abundant clonotypes. Separately sequenced CD4+ and CD8+ repertoires were used to assign the CD4 or CD8 phenotype of responding clones. The raw public reads went through TCRdb reprocessing: fastp at Q25, MiXCR clone calling, in-frame beta chains kept. Merged by CDR3 protein, the rows form single entries marked with the most common genes and DNA. The V and J calls come from TCRdb's annotation, not from the publication. The sample data list about 400,000 distinct CDR3 sequences, and 20% to 30% of these were observed just once. Together, the top ten hold roughly 13% of the sample.

Ficoll-Paque density gradient centrifugation was used to isolate PBMCs. This TCR came from an adult woman who had mild COVID-19 (a few samples of this study predate the infection). The sample titles of this study are shuffled in the database, so cell type and time point are left out; the donor was told from shared clones. Sample: PBMCs or a T cell subset sorted from them (not recorded which). Here the chain combines TRBV14 and TRBJ2-3; TRBD1 is possibly the D segment (5 matching bases). The DNA sequence is TGTGCCAGCAGCCAATACGCCTTTCAGGGTACAGATACGCAGTATTTT. It encodes CASSQYAFQGTDTQYF.